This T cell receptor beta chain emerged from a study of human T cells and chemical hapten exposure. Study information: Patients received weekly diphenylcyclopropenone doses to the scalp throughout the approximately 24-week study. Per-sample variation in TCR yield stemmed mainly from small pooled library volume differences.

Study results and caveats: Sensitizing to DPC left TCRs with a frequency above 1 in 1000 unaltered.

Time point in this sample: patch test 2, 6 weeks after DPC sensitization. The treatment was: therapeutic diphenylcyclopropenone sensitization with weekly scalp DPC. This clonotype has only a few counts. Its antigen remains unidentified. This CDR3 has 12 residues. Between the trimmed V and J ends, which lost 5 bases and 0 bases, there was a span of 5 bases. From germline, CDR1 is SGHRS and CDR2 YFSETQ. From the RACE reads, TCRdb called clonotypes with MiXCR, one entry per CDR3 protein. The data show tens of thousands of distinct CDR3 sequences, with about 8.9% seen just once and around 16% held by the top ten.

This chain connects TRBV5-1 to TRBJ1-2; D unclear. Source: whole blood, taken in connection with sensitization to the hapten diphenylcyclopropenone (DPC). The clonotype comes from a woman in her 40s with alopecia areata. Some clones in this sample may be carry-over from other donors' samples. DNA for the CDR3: TGCGCCAGCAGGAGTGCTAACTATGGCTACACCTTC. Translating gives CASRSANYGYTF.